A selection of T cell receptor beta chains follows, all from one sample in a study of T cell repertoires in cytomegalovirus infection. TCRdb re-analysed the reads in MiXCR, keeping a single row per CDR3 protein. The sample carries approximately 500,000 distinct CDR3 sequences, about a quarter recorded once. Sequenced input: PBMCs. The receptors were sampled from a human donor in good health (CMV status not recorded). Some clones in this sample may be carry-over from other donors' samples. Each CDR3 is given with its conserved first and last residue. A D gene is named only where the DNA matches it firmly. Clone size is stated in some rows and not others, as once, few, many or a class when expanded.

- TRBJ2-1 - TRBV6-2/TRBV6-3 TGTGCCAGCAGAGACAGAGTCAATGAGCAGTTCTTC CASRDRVNEQFF
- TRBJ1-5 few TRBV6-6 TGTGCCAGCAGTCACGGGGACAATCAGCCCCAGCATTTT CASSHGDNQPQHF
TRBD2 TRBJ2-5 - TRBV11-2 TGTGCCAGCAGCATACCCCGGACTAGCGGGAGGAAAGAGACCCAGTACTTC CASSIPRTSGRKETQYF
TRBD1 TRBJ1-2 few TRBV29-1 TGCAGCGTCCCGTGGACAGGTGGAGATGCTGGCTACACCTTC CSVPWTGGDAGYTF
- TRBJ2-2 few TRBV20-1 TGCAGTGCACCTCCCCGTCCGCACACCGGGGAGCTGTTTTTT CSAPPRPHTGELFF
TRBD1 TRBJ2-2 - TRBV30 TGTGCCTGGAGTACCGGGACAGGGGACACCGGGGAGCTGTTTTTT CAWSTGTGDTGELFF
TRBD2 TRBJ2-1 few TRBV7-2 TGTGCCAGCAGCCGTCAACTAGCGGGAGGGCCGTCCTACAATGAGCAGTTCTTC CASSRQLAGGPSYNEQFF
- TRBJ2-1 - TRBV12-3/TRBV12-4 TGTGCCAGCAGCTATACTAGCCTGAATGAGCAGTTCTTC CASSYTSLNEQFF
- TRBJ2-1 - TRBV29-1 TGCAGCGTTGATTTAAGGCTAGCGGAGCAGTTCTTC CSVDLRLAEQFF
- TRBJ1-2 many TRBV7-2 TGTGCCAGCAGCTCCCCCGGACGGATGAACTATGGCTACACCTTC CASSSPGRMNYGYTF
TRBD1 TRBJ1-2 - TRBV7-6 TGTGCCAGCAGCGACCGGACAGGGGGAAACTATGGCTACACCTTC CASSDRTGGNYGYTF
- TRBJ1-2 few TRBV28 TGTGCCAGCAGTAAAAACTATGGCTACACCTTC CASSKNYGYTF
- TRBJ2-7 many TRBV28 TGTGCCATCGAAGGAGGCCTTACCTACGAGCAGTACTTC CAIEGGLTYEQYF
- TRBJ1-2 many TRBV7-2 TGTGCCAGCAGCTTAGATCTGGGCCTACCCTATGGCTACACCTTC CASSLDLGLPYGYTF
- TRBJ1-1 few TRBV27 TGTGCCAGCAGTTTATTCTGGGGGCGTCCTGAGAGTGAAGCTTTCTTT CASSLFWGRPESEAFF
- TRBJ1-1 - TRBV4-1 TGCGCCAGCAGCCAAGATAACGGGGAAGCTTTCTTT CASSQDNGEAFF
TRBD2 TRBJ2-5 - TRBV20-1 TGCAGTGCCGCGACTAGCGGGCGGGAGACCCAGTACTTC CSAATSGRETQYF
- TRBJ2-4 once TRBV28 TGTGCCAGCAGTTTACAGGGGTCGTACATTCAGTACTTC CASSLQGSYIQYF
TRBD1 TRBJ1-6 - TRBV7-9 TGTGCCAGCAGCCCTGGGGACAGGGGGCCAAATTCACCCCTCCACTTT CASSPGDRGPNSPLHF
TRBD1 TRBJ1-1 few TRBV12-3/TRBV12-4 TGTGCCAGCAGTTTCATGGACAGGGGGGGTGAAGCTTTCTTT CASSFMDRGGEAFF
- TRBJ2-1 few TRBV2 TGTGCCAGCAGTGAAGAGTACGGCTCCTACAATGAGCAGTTCTTC CASSEEYGSYNEQFF
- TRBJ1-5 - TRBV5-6 TGTGCCAGCAGCTCGCTGATGGAGAACAATCAGCCCCAGCATTTT CASSSLMENNQPQHF
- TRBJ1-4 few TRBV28 TGTGCCAGCAGAAAAACAAAGTCTAATGAAAAACTGTTTTTT CASRKTKSNEKLFF
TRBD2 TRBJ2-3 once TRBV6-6 TGTGCCAGCAGTTACTCGGGACTAGCGGGAGGGTCCACAGATACGCAGTATTTT CASSYSGLAGGSTDTQYF
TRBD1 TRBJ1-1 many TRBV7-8 TGTGCCAGCAGCCGAACTGGGACAGGGAGAAAGGACACTGAAGCTTTCTTT CASSRTGTGRKDTEAFF
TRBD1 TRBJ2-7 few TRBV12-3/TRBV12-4 TGTGCCAGCAGACAACAGGGGGGAAACTACGAGCAGTACTTC CASRQQGGNYEQYF
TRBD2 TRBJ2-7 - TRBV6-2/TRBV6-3 TGTGCCAGCAGTTACTCGCGGGCGGGAGTCGACTACGAGCAGTACTTC CASSYSRAGVDYEQYF
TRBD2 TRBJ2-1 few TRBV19 TGTGCCAGTAGGGAAGGTAGCGGGCTGTACAATGAGCAGTTCTTC CASREGSGLYNEQFF
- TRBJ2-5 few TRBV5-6 TGTGCCAGCAGCCCGCGGGTAGCATACCAAGAGACCCAGTACTTC CASSPRVAYQETQYF
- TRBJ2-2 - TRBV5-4 TGTGCCAGCAGCCTCTGGTACACCGGGGAGCTGTTTTTT CASSLWYTGELFF
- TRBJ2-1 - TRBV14 TGTGCCAGCAGCCAAGGAAGGCTAGCTCAAGATGAGCAGTTCTTC CASSQGRLAQDEQFF
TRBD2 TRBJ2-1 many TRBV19 TGTGCCAGTAGCCCACTAGCGGGAGGGCCCGATAATGAGCAGTTCTTC CASSPLAGGPDNEQFF
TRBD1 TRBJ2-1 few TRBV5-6 TGTGCCAGCAGAGTGACAGGGGGCCGGTTGGGGTCTACGGGTGAGCAGTTCTTC CASRVTGGRLGSTGEQFF
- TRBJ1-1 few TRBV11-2 TGTGCCAGCAGCTTAGCCCCCATGAACACTGAAGCTTTCTTT CASSLAPMNTEAFF
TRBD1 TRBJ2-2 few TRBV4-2 TGTGCCAGCACCCAGGGGGACGATCTGAACACCGGGGAGCTGTTTTTT CASTQGDDLNTGELFF
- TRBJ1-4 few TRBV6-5 TGTGCCAGCAGTTACGGGGGAAGGGGTGAAAAACTGTTTTTT CASSYGGRGEKLFF
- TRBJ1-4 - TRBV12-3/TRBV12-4 TGTGCCAGCAGACTCAGGGGCAGGGCCGCTAATGAAAAACTGTTTTTT CASRLRGRAANEKLFF
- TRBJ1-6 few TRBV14 TGTGCCAGCAGCAAATCCGCCGGGGCCGGGAATTCACCCCTCCACTTT CASSKSAGAGNSPLHF
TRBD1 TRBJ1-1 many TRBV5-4 TGTGCCAGCAGCTTGGCCGGAACAGGGGGCACTGAAGCTTTCTTT CASSLAGTGGTEAFF
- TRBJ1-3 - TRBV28 TGTGCCAGCATCCCTGGGGAATATGGAAACACCATATATTTT CASIPGEYGNTIYF
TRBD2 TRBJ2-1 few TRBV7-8 TGTGCCAGCAGTCCCAAACTAGCGAATCCCTACAATGAGCAGTTCTTC CASSPKLANPYNEQFF
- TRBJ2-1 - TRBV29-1 TGCAGCGTCAGCTCCGGGACACCGGATGAGCAGTTCTTC CSVSSGTPDEQFF
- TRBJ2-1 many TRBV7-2 TGTGCCAGCAGCCCCCAGGTCTCTCAGGGGCATGAGCAGTTCTTC CASSPQVSQGHEQFF
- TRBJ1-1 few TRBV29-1 TGCAGCGTTAAAACCCACCTCGGCCATGAAGCTTTCTTT CSVKTHLGHEAFF
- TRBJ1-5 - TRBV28 TGTGCCAGCAGTTTCAACTTAGGGGGCAATCAGCCCCAGCATTTT CASSFNLGGNQPQHF